A selection of T cell receptor beta chains follows, all from one sample in a study of Graves' ophthalmopathy and Graves' hyperthyroidism. TCRdb reprocessed the multiplex PCR reads with MiXCR, giving one entry per CDR3 protein. The sample lists a few hundred thousand distinct CDR3 sequences; over 15% were seen once. Sequencing was performed on peripheral blood. The receptors shown here come from a woman aged 18 to 35 with stable Graves' hyperthyroidism. Both conserved end residues are part of each CDR3. A D gene is named only where the DNA matches it firmly. Clone size is shown for a subset of rows, as once, few, many or a class of expanded clone.

j_call v_call clone_size d_call cdr3_aa cdr3_nt
TRBJ1-5 TRBV20-1 many - CSARGQANQPQHF TGCAGTGCTAGGGGGCAGGCCAATCAGCCCCAGCATTTT
TRBJ1-2 TRBV30 few - CAWRSGRSDGYTF TGTGCCTGGAGATCAGGCCGATCGGATGGCTACACCTTC
TRBJ1-1 TRBV7-3 once - CASGLGGGTEAFF TGTGCCAGCGGCTTGGGGGGAGGCACTGAAGCTTTCTTT
TRBJ1-2 TRBV4-1 few - CASSQDNSRGTTYGYTF TGCGCCAGCAGCCAAGATAATTCACGGGGAACGACCTATGGCTACACCTTC
TRBJ1-2 TRBV19 many - CASKRGSNYGYTF TGTGCCAGTAAGAGGGGCAGTAACTATGGCTACACCTTC
TRBJ2-3 TRBV11-2 - TRBD1 CASSLRGQARDTQYF TGTGCCAGCAGCTTGAGGGGGCAGGCCCGGGATACGCAGTATTTT
TRBJ1-2 TRBV4-1 - - CASSQRTGNYGYTF TGCGCCAGCAGCCAACGCACCGGGAACTATGGCTACACCTTC
TRBJ1-2 TRBV27 many - CASSSSRSYGYTF TGTGCCAGCAGCTCCTCTCGAAGCTATGGCTACACCTTC
TRBJ1-1 TRBV4-1 - TRBD1 CASSVGQGRLMNTEAFF TGCGCCAGCAGCGTAGGACAGGGAAGACTGATGAACACTGAAGCTTTCTTT
TRBJ1-6 TRBV6-1 many TRBD1 CASSEEGTGVSPLHF TGTGCCAGCAGTGAAGAGGGGACAGGGGTTTCACCCCTCCACTTT
TRBJ2-7 TRBV20-1 - - CSASGGAGTTYF TGCAGTGCTAGTGGGGGCGCTGGGACTACGTACTTC
TRBJ2-7 TRBV11-2 many - CASSLVRNEQYF TGTGCCAGCAGCTTAGTACGGAACGAGCAGTACTTC